Shown below are 8 T cell receptor beta chains from a single sample sequenced in a study of blood T cell repertoires in COVID-19. This table comes from immunoSEQ multiplex PCR, and its TCRdb copy is limited to in-frame clones, with some not included. The sample yields more than 350,000 clones, around 87% seen once. The sample was peripheral blood. These receptors were collected from a woman under 40 with COVID-19, enrolled during active disease.

The V and J genes are TRBV5-8 and TRBJ2-7; 7 nucleotides agree with TRBD1. Germline lookup yields CDR1 SGHTS and CDR2 YDEGEE. CDR3 length equals 14 residues. V shed 2 bases and J 6 bases; nucleotides not matched to a gene: 8. CDR3 sequence: CASSLEQGMGEQYF. The CDR3 DNA sequence: TGTGCCAGCAGCTTAGAACAGGGGATGGGCGAGCAGTACTTC.

The J gene is TRBJ2-1, the V gene TRBV5-1, with TRBD2 matching 8 bases. This CDR3 contains 15 residues. Per germline, CDR1 SGHRS and CDR2 YFSETQ. V shed 3 bases, J shed 5 bases, and the junction held 7 bases outside the gene matches. CDR3 sequence (DNA): TGCGCCAGCAGCTACAGGGCGGGGGGCAACAATGAGCAGTTCTTC. As protein: CASSYRAGGNNEQFF.

This chain joins TRBV28 and TRBJ1-1, with a possible D match to TRBD1 (5 bases). CDR1 and CDR2 from the germline V gene are MDHEN and SYDVKM. Trimming shortened V by 3 bases and J by 2 bases, and 13 bases separated the two germline ends. The CDR3 covers 15 residues. For the CDR3, the DNA is TGTGCCAGCAGTTTTGGGGCGCGAATAAACACTGAAGCTTTCTTT. Its protein product is CASSFGARINTEAFF.

The rearrangement uses TRBV11-3 and TRBJ1-3; the D is unclear. This CDR3 is built from 13 residues. CDR1 and CDR2 from the germline V gene are SGHNT and YENEEA. Deletions cut 1 base from V and 7 bases from J, with 8 bases between. The CDR3 nucleotides are TGTGCCAGCAGCTTAGGCGGCACCAACACCATATATTTT. Amino acids: CASSLGGTNTIYF.

This chain connects TRBV28 to TRBJ2-3; D is perhaps TRBD2 (5 bases). V gave up 2 bases and J gave up 6 bases, with 15 bases separating them. The germline V gene has CDR1 MDHEN and CDR2 SYDVKM. This CDR3 has 15 amino acids. DNA for the CDR3: TGTGCCAGCAGTTTAATCGGTGGGAGCTCGGATACGCAGTATTTT. Protein: CASSLIGGSSDTQYF.

This chain joins TRBV28 and TRBJ1-4; 9 bases map to TRBD1. Germline V lookup: CDR1 MDHEN, CDR2 SYDVKM. Germline trimming cut 5 bases from V and 8 bases from J; bases unmatched to any gene: 9. This CDR3 contains 15 residues. The CDR3: CASSTGGQGGEKLFF. Written as DNA, the CDR3 is TGTGCCAGCAGTACAGGGGGACAGGGCGGCGAAAAACTGTTTTTT.

This sequence joins TRBV5-1 and TRBJ1-1; 8 positions match TRBD1. The V and J ends lost 3 bases and 5 bases, in that order; junction bases with no gene match: 6. The germline V gene encodes CDR1 SGHRS and CDR2 YFSETQ. The CDR3 extends over 14 amino acids. CDR3 amino acids: CASSSWTGRTEAFF. The CDR3 DNA reads as TGCGCCAGCAGCTCCTGGACAGGGCGGACTGAAGCTTTCTTT.

This clone was counted only a few times. This chain joins TRBV12-1 and TRBJ2-2; the D call of TRBD2 is as the table states it, not checked on the DNA. TRBV12-1 is assigned pseudogene status. This CDR3 has 17 amino acids. The CDR3 is CASSFGLAGEETGELFF. The CDR3 DNA is TGTGCCAGCAGCTTTGGACTAGCGGGAGAAGAGACCGGGGAGCTGTTTTTT.